The present TCR beta chain was sequenced within a study of regulatory T cells in long-lasting Graves disease (TCRdb year 2021). Context from the whole study: To count as having persistent Graves' disease, a patient had to have received antithyroid drug treatment for over 5 years with TSH receptor autoantibodies remaining persistently positive. This study used TCR sequencing and RNA sequencing of peripheral blood to compare persistent Graves' disease patients against newly diagnosed Graves' disease patients. The study took place in China and was registered as a clinical trial. A total of about 35 samples underwent TCR sequencing, from some 13 patients with persistent Graves' disease and some 20 patients with newly diagnosed Graves' disease. On average, persistent Graves' disease patients in the clinical cohort had been on antithyroid drugs for approximately 10 years. The paper's findings and limits, for the study overall: Because the primary lesion, thyroid tissue, could not be accessed, the study looked at peripheral blood alone. TRBV28, TRBJ1-2 and TRBJ2-5 were preferentially used in persistent disease, while TRBV20-1 and TRBJ2-1 were favored in newly diagnosed disease. Persistent Graves' disease patients showed lower TCR Shannon entropy and fewer highly expanded clones than newly diagnosed patients, suggesting clonal expansion. Only the TCR beta chain was sequenced and analyzed. The small sample size was acknowledged by the authors as a limitation that may reduce accuracy. Persistent patients shared more public clonotypes among themselves (around 2,500) than newly diagnosed patients did (more than 850).

This sample's time point label indicates: persistent/refractory GD, antithyroid drugs over 5 years with positive TRAb. For both TCR sequencing and RNA sequencing, RNA was extracted from PBMCs using TRIzol. The diagnosis of Graves' disease followed American Thyroid Association guidelines. Patients were recruited from an endocrinology department in Xi'an, China. Each patient gave about 9.1 milliliters of peripheral blood, collected in an EDTA anticoagulant tube. Ficoll Paque Plus density gradient separation was used to isolate PBMCs, and no further T cell sorting was performed. RNA quality was checked with an Agilent 2100 Bioanalyzer and agarose gel, and concentration with a NanoDrop 2000. Receptors were amplified or captured by multiplex PCR. The sequencer was an Illumina HiSeq 4000. CDR3 regions were amplified by Arm-PCR with iRepertoire HTBI primers to construct TCR beta libraries. Before sequencing, the PCR products went through gel purification. The study's processing was this. Gene usage analysis of CDR3 amino acid clonotypes used the 62 TRBV and fewer than 15 TRBJ segments found across samples. COPE and FqMerger were used to merge the filtered high-quality paired reads into contigs. BLAST was used to align contigs to IMGT TRBV, TRBD and TRBJ reference genes, and CDR3 was defined according to IMGT. Any clonotype with a frequency above 0.1% was counted as a highly expanded clone. Repertoire diversity was measured by Shannon entropy, and V-J evenness by the Gini coefficient. Public clonotypes were defined as clonotypes shared by more than one individual. TCRdb trimmed the raw reads at Q25, called clones with MiXCR and kept productive beta chains. Duplicate CDR3 protein sequences are folded into a single record with the most common DNA and genes. In this record, the V and J calls reflect TCRdb's handling and not the investigators' own analysis. Counted in this sample were over 250,000 distinct CDR3 sequences; roughly a fifth of them appeared once. About 56% of the sample is taken by the ten largest.

This clonotype appeared many times. The antigen it binds to is not known. Base quality data are lacking; no much larger clone is found one base away. From cysteine to phenylalanine, the CDR3 is 15 amino acids long. Solely the CDR3 DNA is kept, with 45 bases framed from the first base. As encoded in the germline V gene, CDR1 is SGHAT while CDR2 is FQNNGV. V gives up 1 base and J gives up 4 bases, and the segment between their germline ends measures 11 bases. The source is a female donor with Graves disease. This specimen was peripheral blood mononuclear cells (PBMCs), taken when the disease was refractory, from a patient treated with antithyroid drugs. Recombination linked TRBV11-2 to TRBJ2-1; the D gene is perhaps TRBD1, from 6 matching bases. The bases read TGTGCCAGCAGCTTAGGGCAGGGGTCGTACAATGAGCAGTTCTTC. It specifies CASSLGQGSYNEQFF. The reference TRBV11-2 and TRBJ2-1 proteins fill in what lies around the CDR3, so the full variable domain reads EAGVAQSPRYKIIEKRQSVAFWCNPISGHATLYWYQQILGQGPKLLIQFQNNGVVDDSQLPKDRFSAERLKGVDSTLKIQPAKLEDSAVYLCASSLGQGSYNEQFFGPGTRLTVL.